Shown below are 3 T cell receptor beta chains from a single sample sequenced in a study of shared clonotypes between healthy human individuals. CD8 cells classed as naive were CD45RO-negative and positively selected for CCR7, excluding terminally differentiated effector memory CD45RA+ cells. Sequencing was performed with immunoSEQ multiplex PCR; in TCRdb, only in-frame clones are kept and a portion is missing. Seen here are approximately 1.9 million clones, roughly 95% observed once, and the top ten hold over 1.5%. The sample comprised naive CD8+ T cells from PBMCs. The receptors were sampled from a man in his late teens or twenties in good health. Some clones in this sample may be carry-over from other donors' samples.

The rearrangement joins TRBV6-1 to TRBJ2-7, with 7 nucleotides matching TRBD2. The germline CDR1 and CDR2 sequences are MNHNS and SASEGT. Unmatched junction bases numbered 11, after V lost 4 bases and J lost 2 bases. The CDR3 has 16 residues. The CDR3 nucleotides are TGTGCCAGCAGTGTCGCTAGCGGAACCCCCACCTACGAGCAGTACTTC. As protein: CASSVASGTPTYEQYF.

This clone was picked up one time. The chain has TRBV28 and TRBJ1-2, with a weak D call TRBD1 (5 bases). The V gene's germline CDR1 is MDHEN and CDR2 SYDVKM. The CDR3 contains 13 residues. V lost 8 bases and J 1 base, leaving 11 bases between the germline ends. DNA for the CDR3: TGTGCCAGCGTTAGACAGTTTAACTATGGCTACACCTTC. Translating gives CASVRQFNYGYTF.

J is TRBJ2-1 and V is TRBV9; 9 nucleotides align to TRBD2. This CDR3 has 16 residues. J lost 7 bases, V lost 0 bases, and 8 bases had no gene match. Germline CDR1 and CDR2: SGDLS and YYNGEE. In DNA, the CDR3 is TGTGCCAGCAGCGTAGGAGGCGGGAGGGCCGTGAATGAGCAGTTCTTC. Its translation: CASSVGGGRAVNEQFF.